These 20 T cell receptor beta chains originate from one sample sequenced in a study of blood T cell repertoires in COVID-19. Clones were read by immunoSEQ multiplex PCR, and TCRdb kept only the in-frame ones, dropping some. The repertoire includes roughly 200,000 clones, approximately 80% of them detected once, and 27% sits in the top ten. Sequences were obtained from peripheral blood. The receptors here all came from a man aged 40-49 years with acute or convalescent COVID-19.

The gene calls are TRBV3-1 (or the pseudogene TRBV3-2) and TRBJ1-2, with 7 bases aligning to TRBD1. The trim removed 4 bases at V and 4 bases at J, leaving 9 bases unmatched. This CDR3 comprises 15 residues. Germline V gives CDR1 LGHDT, CDR2 YNNKEL (reference sequence). The CDR3 reads CASSLSQGFGYGYTF. CDR3 in DNA: TGTGCCAGCAGCCTCTCACAGGGGTTTGGCTATGGCTACACCTTC.

The sample holds a few counts of this clone. The chain carries TRBV9 and TRBJ2-1; 13 bases match TRBD2. V shed 4 bases, J shed 4 bases, and the junction held 11 bases outside the gene matches. CDR1 and CDR2 (germline): SGDLS, YYNGEE. The CDR3 length is 18 residues. This CDR3 is CASSKSVGGLAGYNEQFF. The CDR3 DNA is TGTGCCAGCAGCAAATCAGTGGGGGGACTAGCGGGGTACAATGAGCAGTTCTTC.

The gene calls are TRBV12-3 or TRBV12-4 and TRBJ1-4, with D maybe TRBD1 (6 bases). V was pared by 9 bases and J by 7 bases, with 9 bases between. The length of the CDR3 is 11 residues. This chain's CDR3 is CASGQTEKLFF. The CDR3 DNA is TGTGCCAGTGGACAGACTGAAAAACTGTTTTTT.

The rearrangement joins TRBV7-2 to TRBJ2-5; TRBD1 matches 9 bases. Per the germline V gene, CDR1 is SGHTA and CDR2 is FQGNSA. This CDR3 is 15 amino acids long. V shed 5 bases, J shed 3 bases, and the junction held 7 bases outside the gene matches. CDR3 residues: CASSTRTGGKETQYF. In DNA form, the CDR3 reads TGTGCCAGCAGCACGCGCACAGGGGGCAAAGAGACCCAGTACTTC.

This clone showed up many times. This chain links TRBV11-2 with TRBJ2-1, with D maybe TRBD2 (5 bases). There are 11 residues in the CDR3. The ends were cut back, 3 bases at V and 10 bases at J, with 7 bases in the middle. Germline V gene sequence: CDR1 SGHAT, CDR2 FQNNGV. CDR3 in amino acids: CASSLGSEQFF. The CDR3 bases are TGTGCCAGCAGCTTGGGGAGCGAGCAGTTCTTC. Based on the CDR3 plus reference TRBV11-2 and TRBJ2-1, the full variable domain is EAGVAQSPRYKIIEKRQSVAFWCNPISGHATLYWYQQILGQGPKLLIQFQNNGVVDDSQLPKDRFSAERLKGVDSTLKIQPAKLEDSAVYLCASSLGSEQFFGPGTRLTVL.

In this sample, this clone turned up once. The V gene is TRBV18, the J gene TRBJ1-5; 8 positions agree with TRBD1. The J segment lost 5 bases and the V segment lost 3 bases, leaving 9 bases of the junction unmatched. Germline V gene lookup returns CDR1 KGHSH and CDR2 LQKENI. There are 16 residues in the CDR3. The CDR3 region has the DNA TGTGCCAGCTCACCCCTGCGAACAGGGGGGGATCAGCCCCAGCATTTT. As protein: CASSPLRTGGDQPQHF.

J is TRBJ1-1 and V is TRBV30, with TRBD1 as a possible D gene (6 bases). The germline gives CDR1 GTSNPN, CDR2 SVGIG (reference sequence). The V and J ends lost 2 bases and 5 bases respectively, with 18 bases between them. The CDR3 totals 15 residues. In nucleotides, the CDR3 is TGTGCCTGGAGTATATCCGCGGCAGGGGAGACTGAAGCTTTCTTT. Translated: CAWSISAAGETEAFF.

This sequence joins TRBV29-1 and TRBJ1-2; a possible D gene is TRBD1 (5 bases). Germline V gives CDR1 SQVTM, CDR2 ANQGSEA. This CDR3 comprises 15 residues. Trimming removed 0 bases at V and 4 bases at J, with 15 bases between. The CDR3 bases are TGCAGCGTTGAAGATCCCCCGAGACAGCTCTATGGCTACACCTTC. Protein: CSVEDPPRQLYGYTF.

This clone was counted a single time. The V gene is TRBV19, the J gene TRBJ1-1; the D gene is possibly TRBD1 (5 bases). This CDR3 has 17 residues. V was clipped by 7 bases and J by 6 bases, with 27 bases between them. Germline V gene sequence: CDR1 LNHDA, CDR2 SQIVND (reference sequence). CDR3 bases: TGTGCCAGTACCCCAATTAGGGACTGGCGGGGTAAGGCTGAAGCTTTCTTT. Its translation: CASTPIRDWRGKAEAFF.

The chain has TRBV5-4 and TRBJ2-1; 11 bases match TRBD2. Per the germline V gene, CDR1 is SGHNT and CDR2 is YYREEE (reference sequence). V dropped 3 bases and J dropped 0; count of bases not matched to a gene: 14. There are 20 residues in the CDR3. The CDR3 nucleotides read TGTGCCAGCAGCTCCCCCGTTAGCGGGAGGGGCCTAAGCTCCTACAATGAGCAGTTCTTC. It codes for CASSSPVSGRGLSSYNEQFF.

The chain uses TRBV3-1 (or the pseudogene TRBV3-2) and TRBJ2-1, with 10 nucleotides matching TRBD2. The CDR3 totals 16 residues. The germline CDR1 and CDR2 sequences are LGHDT and YNNKEL (reference sequence). After removal of 2 bases from V and 7 bases from J, the junction contained 8 bases not matched to a gene. The CDR3 reads CASSQRSGRASNEQFF. In nucleotides, the CDR3 is TGTGCCAGCAGCCAAAGAAGCGGGAGGGCCTCTAATGAGCAGTTCTTC.

The chain employs TRBV30 and TRBJ2-3; D possibly corresponds to TRBD1 (8 bases). Trimming shortened V by 3 bases and J by 1 base, and 14 bases separated the two germline ends. This CDR3 spans 15 amino acids. Looked up from germline, CDR1 is GTSNPN and CDR2 is SVGIG (reference sequence). This CDR3 is CAWSPGGQGTDTQYF. CDR3 nucleotides: TGTGCCTGGAGCCCGGGGGGACAGGGCACAGATACGCAGTATTTT.

The CDR3 is CAWSPRTSGSRGTQYF. The CDR3 DNA follows: TGTGCCTGGAGTCCCCGGACTAGCGGGAGTCGTGGTACGCAGTATTTT. V gene TRBV30 combines with J gene TRBJ2-3; TRBD2 aligns across 13 bases. The trim removed 2 bases at V and 8 bases at J, leaving 10 bases unmatched. CDR3 length equals 16 residues. Germline CDR1 and CDR2: GTSNPN and SVGIG (reference sequence).

CDR3 amino acids: CASSLVFRDPNTGELFF. The DNA of the CDR3 is TGTGCCAGCAGCTTAGTGTTCCGAGATCCGAACACCGGGGAGCTGTTTTTT. The chain links TRBV11-3 to TRBJ2-2; no clear D. CDR1 SGHNT and CDR2 YENEEA come from the germline V gene. This CDR3 has 17 amino acids. V was trimmed by 1 base and J by 0 bases, leaving 12 bases between them.

V usage is TRBV6-1 and J usage is TRBJ1-1; 8 positions agree with TRBD1. In germline, CDR1 is MNHNS, CDR2 SASEGT. With V trimmed by 4 bases and J by 0 bases, 10 bases remained unmatched. There are 17 residues in the CDR3. CDR3 amino acids: CASSGHGTGIMNTEAFF. CDR3 DNA: TGTGCCAGCAGTGGCCATGGGACAGGAATCATGAACACTGAAGCTTTCTTT.

This rearrangement joins TRBV6-4 to TRBJ1-1, with 8 bases aligning to TRBD1. After removal of 5 bases from V and 4 bases from J, the junction contained 9 bases not matched to a gene. Germline assignment: CDR1 MRHNA and CDR2 SNTAGT. This CDR3 is 15 amino acids long. CDR3 in amino acids: CASSMTGASPTEAFF. CDR3 DNA sequence: TGTGCCAGCAGTATGACAGGGGCTTCACCCACTGAAGCTTTCTTT.

This rearrangement joins TRBV11-2 to TRBJ2-2, with a possible D match to TRBD2 (5 bases). This CDR3 has 13 residues. Germline V lookup: CDR1 SGHAT, CDR2 FQNNGV. V lost 5 bases and J lost 6, with 10 bases in between. CDR3 in DNA: TGTGCCAGCAGCGAACTAGTTTCCGGGGAGCTGTTTTTT. Translation: CASSELVSGELFF. Full variable domain (missing parts from reference TRBV11-2 and TRBJ2-2): EAGVAQSPRYKIIEKRQSVAFWCNPISGHATLYWYQQILGQGPKLLIQFQNNGVVDDSQLPKDRFSAERLKGVDSTLKIQPAKLEDSAVYLCASSELVSGELFFGEGSRLTVL.

The chain uses TRBV14 and TRBJ2-7, with D possibly being TRBD1 (5 bases). Trimming cost V 9 bases and J 0 bases, with 9 bases left between them. CDR3 length: 12 amino acids. CDR1 SGHDN and CDR2 FVKESK come from the germline V gene. In DNA, the CDR3 is TGTGCCAGTGGGGCCAACTCCTACGAGCAGTACTTC. Translation: CASGANSYEQYF.

V gene TRBV6-6 combines with J gene TRBJ2-3, with D perhaps TRBD2 (7 bases). Trimming pared 5 bases from V and 6 bases from J, leaving 15 bases between. Looked up from germline, CDR1 is MNHNY and CDR2 is SVGAGI (reference sequence). The CDR3 runs 14 residues. CDR3 sequence (DNA): TGTGCCAGCAGTGGGATAGGGGGGGCGGATACGCAGTATTTT. This translates into CASSGIGGADTQYF.

V gene TRBV11-2 combines with J gene TRBJ2-7, with D perhaps matching TRBD1 (5 bases). The CDR3 runs to 14 residues. Deletions cut 6 bases from V and 4 bases from J, with 16 bases between. The germline CDR1 and CDR2 sequences are SGHAT and FQNNGV. CDR3 sequence: CASRPIDSFYEQYF. As DNA, the CDR3 is TGTGCCAGCAGACCCATCGACAGCTTTTACGAGCAGTACTTC.